The rows below give T cell receptor beta chains drawn from one sample of a study of T-cell reconstitution after alpha-beta-depleted transplantation in children. TCRdb processed the PCR reads anew with MiXCR; each CDR3 protein has one entry. The table shows about 460,000 distinct CDR3 sequences, with under 15% occurring only once. Material: PBMCs from the stem cell graft donor, obtained from the stem cell graft. The source of these receptors is a human donor who donated a stem cell graft to a child with combined immunodeficiency. Both conserved end residues are part of each CDR3. D genes are given only for firm matches. Clone size is shown for a subset of rows, as once, few, many or a class of expanded clone.

D gene	V gene	clone size	J gene	CDR3 protein
-	TRBV7-2	few	TRBJ1-5	CASSLVGAYSNQPQHF
-	TRBV21-1	-	TRBJ2-7	CASSKNPGRYEQYF
-	TRBV20-1	few	TRBJ1-2	CSAREGRYGYTF
-	TRBV4-2	-	TRBJ2-5	CASSQVVGPFTIYQETQYF
-	TRBV28	few	TRBJ2-5	CASVRAQARGETQYF
TRBD2	TRBV12-5	few	TRBJ2-1	CASGLSGETYNEQFF
-	TRBV9	few	TRBJ2-1	CASTRDFREQFF
-	TRBV12-3/TRBV12-4	few	TRBJ2-2	CASSLWAREPGELFF
-	TRBV20-1	few	TRBJ2-7	CSAFRGPPFYEQYF
-	TRBV5-1	-	TRBJ2-7	CASSLHEASYEQYF
-	TRBV11-2	many	TRBJ2-2	CASSSFGTTANTGELFF
-	TRBV7-9	many	TRBJ2-7	CASSLSIKEQYF
-	TRBV5-6	-	TRBJ2-1	CASSLAAGGSFF
-	TRBV10-3	few	TRBJ2-5	CAISSPLGDKEYF
TRBD2	TRBV6-2/TRBV6-3	few	TRBJ2-3	CASSRRTSGGSADTQYF
TRBD1	TRBV12-5	-	TRBJ2-7	CASGPGQGFSYEQYF
-	TRBV27	-	TRBJ2-1	CASSLRLGNEQFF